This TCR beta chain was sequenced during a study of T cell repertoires in cytomegalovirus infection. Study-wide points: The study identified carriers of CMV plus the relevant HLA from cumulative public TCR beta family frequency.

CDR1 is SGHTA, CDR2 FQGNSA, per germline. This CDR3 comprises 17 residues. Deletions cut 2 bases from V and 7 bases from J, with 18 bases between. Using its own MiXCR run on the reads, TCRdb lists one record per CDR3 protein. The table lists 640,000 or so distinct CDR3 sequences, 33% of them singletons. The table lists this clonotype with many counts. The antigen is undetermined. The chain employs TRBV7-2 and TRBJ1-6, with D tentatively TRBD1 (6 bases). The specimen comprised cultured PBMCs, sampled from culture after CMV antigen stimulation. This receptor was taken from a human donor in good health (CMV status not recorded). Some clones in this sample may be carry-over from other donors' samples. CDR3 sequence (DNA): TGTGCCAGCAGCTTACTCCCCGGGGGCGCAAGGAATTCACCCCTCCACTTT. It translates to CASSLLPGGARNSPLHF.